This T cell receptor (beta chain) emerged from a study of cytomegalovirus exposure and HLA in healthy donors. A word on this clone: The antigen remains unidentified.

Study conclusions and caveats: About 87% or about 30% of the time was how often most TCR beta V segments were productive, according to an earlier analysis. Immune exposure was documented only through CMV serostatus. Several of the most significant clusters appeared, in a later analysis, to be linked to common viral pathogens.

Trimming took 0 bases from V and 3 from J, leaving 11 bases between them. Germline V gene lookup returns CDR1 LGHNA and CDR2 YSLEER. There are 15 residues in the CDR3. PCR employed 60 Vbeta and 13 Jbeta primers. As originally analysed: There were about 86 million unique TCR beta chains by a later count, and approximately 10 million of them were shared. Generated by immunoSEQ multiplex PCR, the TCRdb table keeps only in-frame clones and is missing some. From that table come the V and J calls and clone size; the DNA was used to work out D and trimming. The repertoire includes roughly 200,000 clones, 77% of them detected once, and around 3.4% sits in the top ten.

Input material: PBMCs. The rearrangement links TRBV4-3 to TRBJ1-1; D gene ambiguous. The receptor was isolated from a woman in her sixties in good health and CMV-seropositive. The CDR3 sequence: CASSQEAGADTEAFF. CDR3 bases: TGCGCCAGCAGCCAAGAAGCGGGCGCGGACACTGAAGCTTTCTTT.